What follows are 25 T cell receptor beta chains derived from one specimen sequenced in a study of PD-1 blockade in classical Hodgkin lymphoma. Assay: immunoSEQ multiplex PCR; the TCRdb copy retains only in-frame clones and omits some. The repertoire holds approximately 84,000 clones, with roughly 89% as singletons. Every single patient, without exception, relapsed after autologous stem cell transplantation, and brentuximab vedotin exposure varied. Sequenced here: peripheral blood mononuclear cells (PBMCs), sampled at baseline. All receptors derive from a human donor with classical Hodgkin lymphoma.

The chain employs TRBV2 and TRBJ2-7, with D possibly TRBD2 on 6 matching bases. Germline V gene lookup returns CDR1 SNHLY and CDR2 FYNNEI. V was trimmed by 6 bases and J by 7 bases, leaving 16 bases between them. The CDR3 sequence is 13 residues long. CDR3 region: CASRDTGVREQYF. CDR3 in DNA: TGTGCCAGCAGAGACACGGGAGTAAGGGAGCAGTACTTC.

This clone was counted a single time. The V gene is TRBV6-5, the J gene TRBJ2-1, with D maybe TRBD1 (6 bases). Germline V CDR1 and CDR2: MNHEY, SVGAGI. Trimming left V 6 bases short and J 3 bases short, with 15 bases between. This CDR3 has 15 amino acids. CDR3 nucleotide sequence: TGTGCCAGCAGCCCCCCCGGACAGTTCTACAATGAGCAGTTCTTC. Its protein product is CASSPPGQFYNEQFF.

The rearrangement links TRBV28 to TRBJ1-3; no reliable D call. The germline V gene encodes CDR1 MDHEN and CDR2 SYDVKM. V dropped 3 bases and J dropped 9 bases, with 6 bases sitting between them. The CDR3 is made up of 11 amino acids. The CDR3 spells CASSFSGTIYF. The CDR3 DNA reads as TGTGCCAGCAGTTTTAGTGGCACCATATATTTT.

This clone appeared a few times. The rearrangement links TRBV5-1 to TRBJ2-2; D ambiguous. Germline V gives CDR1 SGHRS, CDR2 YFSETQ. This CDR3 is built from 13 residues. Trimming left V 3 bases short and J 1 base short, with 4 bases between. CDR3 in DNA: TGCGCCAGCAGCTCAGAGAACACCGGGGAGCTGTTTTTT. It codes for CASSSENTGELFF.

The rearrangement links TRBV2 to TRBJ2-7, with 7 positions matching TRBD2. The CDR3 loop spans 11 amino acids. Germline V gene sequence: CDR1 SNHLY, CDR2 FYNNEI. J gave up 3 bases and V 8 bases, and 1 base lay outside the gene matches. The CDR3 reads CASLADYEQYF. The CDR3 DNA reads TGTGCCAGCCTAGCGGACTACGAGCAGTACTTC.

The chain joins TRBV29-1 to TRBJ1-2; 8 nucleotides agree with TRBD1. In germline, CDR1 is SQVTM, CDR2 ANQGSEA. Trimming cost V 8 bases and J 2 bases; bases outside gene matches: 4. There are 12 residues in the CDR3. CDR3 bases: TGCAGCACCAGGGGGCTGAACTATGGCTACACCTTC. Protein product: CSTRGLNYGYTF.

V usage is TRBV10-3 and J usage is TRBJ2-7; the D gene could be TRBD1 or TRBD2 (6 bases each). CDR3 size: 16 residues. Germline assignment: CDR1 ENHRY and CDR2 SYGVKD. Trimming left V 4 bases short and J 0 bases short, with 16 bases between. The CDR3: CAISGKGGGGSYEQYF. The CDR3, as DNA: TGTGCCATCAGTGGTAAGGGGGGTGGCGGCTCCTACGAGCAGTACTTC.

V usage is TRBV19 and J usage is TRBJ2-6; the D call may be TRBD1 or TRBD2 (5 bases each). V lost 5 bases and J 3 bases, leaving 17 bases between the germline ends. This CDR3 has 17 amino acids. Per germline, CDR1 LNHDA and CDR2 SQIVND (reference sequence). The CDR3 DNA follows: TGTGCCAGTAGTGTACAAAACGGGGCTAGTGGGGCCAACGTCCTGACTTTC. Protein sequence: CASSVQNGASGANVLTF.

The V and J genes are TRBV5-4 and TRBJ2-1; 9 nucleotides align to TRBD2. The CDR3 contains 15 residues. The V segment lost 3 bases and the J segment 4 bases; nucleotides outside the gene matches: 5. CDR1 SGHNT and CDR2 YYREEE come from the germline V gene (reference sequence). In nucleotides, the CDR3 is TGTGCCAGCAGCTCCGAGCGGGAGGCTTACAATGAGCAGTTCTTC. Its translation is CASSSEREAYNEQFF.

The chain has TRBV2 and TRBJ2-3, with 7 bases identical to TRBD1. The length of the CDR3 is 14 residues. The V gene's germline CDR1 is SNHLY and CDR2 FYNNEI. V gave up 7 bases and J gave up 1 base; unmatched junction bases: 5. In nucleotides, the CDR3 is TGTGCCAGCATCGAGACAGGGCGCACAGATACGCAGTATTTT. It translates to CASIETGRTDTQYF.

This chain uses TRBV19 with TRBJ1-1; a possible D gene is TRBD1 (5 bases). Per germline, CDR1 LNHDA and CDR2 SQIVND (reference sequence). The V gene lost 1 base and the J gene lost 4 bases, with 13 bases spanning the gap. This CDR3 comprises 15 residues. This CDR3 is CASSIGTEGSTEAFF. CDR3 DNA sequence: TGTGCCAGTAGTATAGGCACAGAGGGGAGCACTGAAGCTTTCTTT.

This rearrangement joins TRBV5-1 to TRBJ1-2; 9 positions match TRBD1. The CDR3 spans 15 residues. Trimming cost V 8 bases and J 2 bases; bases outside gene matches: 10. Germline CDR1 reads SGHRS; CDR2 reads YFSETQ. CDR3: CASGRGQGVNYGYTF. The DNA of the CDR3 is TGCGCCAGTGGGAGGGGACAGGGAGTGAACTATGGCTACACCTTC. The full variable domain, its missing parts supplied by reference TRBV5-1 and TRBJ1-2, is KAGVTQTPRYLIKTRGQQVTLSCSPISGHRSVSWYQQTPGQGLQFLFEYFSETQRNKGNFPGRFSGRQFSNSRSEMNVSTLELGDSALYLCASGRGQGVNYGYTFGSGTRLTVV.

The DNA for the CDR3 is TGTGCCTGGAGTGTAGTAGGGCAGTCCTACGAGCAGTACTTC. Protein product: CAWSVVGQSYEQYF. The chain couples TRBV30 to TRBJ2-7; no firm D call. Germline values: CDR1 GTSNPN, CDR2 SVGIG (reference sequence). CDR3 length: 14 residues. Trimming took 0 bases from V and 1 from J, leaving 10 bases between them.

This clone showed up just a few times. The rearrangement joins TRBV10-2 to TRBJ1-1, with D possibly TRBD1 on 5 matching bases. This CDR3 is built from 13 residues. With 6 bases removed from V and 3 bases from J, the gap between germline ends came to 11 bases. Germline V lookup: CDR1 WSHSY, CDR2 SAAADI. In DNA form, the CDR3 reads TGCGCCAGCAGCGATCAGGGACACACTGAAGCTTTCTTT. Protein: CASSDQGHTEAFF.

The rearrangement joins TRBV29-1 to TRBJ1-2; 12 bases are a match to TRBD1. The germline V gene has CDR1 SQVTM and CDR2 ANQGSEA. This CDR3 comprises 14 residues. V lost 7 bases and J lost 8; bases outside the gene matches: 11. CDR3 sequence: CSALRGTGGFGYTF. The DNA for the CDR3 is TGCAGCGCCCTCCGAGGGACAGGGGGCTTCGGCTACACCTTC.

CDR3 amino acids: CARAQGSRYGYTF. The CDR3 DNA reads as TGTGCCCGGGCGCAGGGATCACGCTATGGCTACACCTTC. The V gene is TRBV30, the J gene TRBJ1-2; D may be TRBD1 (5 bases). The CDR3 is 13 residues long. The germline V gene encodes CDR1 GTSNPN and CDR2 SVGIG (reference sequence). V was cut by 8 bases and J by 4 bases, with 17 bases left in between.

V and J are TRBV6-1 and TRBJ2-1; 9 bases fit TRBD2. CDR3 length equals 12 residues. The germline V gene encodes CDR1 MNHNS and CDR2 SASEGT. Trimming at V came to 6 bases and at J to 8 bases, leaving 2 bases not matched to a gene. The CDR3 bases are TGTGCCAGCAGGGGACTAGCTCATGAGCAGTTCTTC. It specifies CASRGLAHEQFF.

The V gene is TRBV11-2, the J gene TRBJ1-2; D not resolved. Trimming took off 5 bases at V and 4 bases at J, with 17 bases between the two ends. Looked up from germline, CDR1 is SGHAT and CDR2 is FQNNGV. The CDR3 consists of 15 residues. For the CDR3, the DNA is TGTGCCAGCAGCCTAGGGATTGGGTCAGCCTATGGCTACACCTTC. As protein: CASSLGIGSAYGYTF.

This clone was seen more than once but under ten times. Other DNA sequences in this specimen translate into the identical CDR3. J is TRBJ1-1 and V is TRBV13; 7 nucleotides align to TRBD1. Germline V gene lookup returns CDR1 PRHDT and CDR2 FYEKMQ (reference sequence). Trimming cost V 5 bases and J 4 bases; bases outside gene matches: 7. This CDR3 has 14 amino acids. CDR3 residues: CASSEQGLSTEAFF. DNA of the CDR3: TGTGCCAGCAGCGAACAGGGGCTTTCCACTGAAGCTTTCTTT.

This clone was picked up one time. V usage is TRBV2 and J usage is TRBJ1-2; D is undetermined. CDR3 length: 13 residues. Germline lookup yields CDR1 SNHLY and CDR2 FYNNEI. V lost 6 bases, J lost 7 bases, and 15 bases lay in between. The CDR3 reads CASRAITWSGYTF. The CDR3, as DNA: TGTGCCAGCAGGGCAATCACATGGAGTGGCTACACCTTC.

This CDR3 reads CASSLWRTGLMGWETQYF. The CDR3 DNA reads as TGCGCCAGCAGCTTGTGGAGGACAGGTCTGATGGGTTGGGAGACCCAGTACTTC. This sequence joins TRBV5-1 and TRBJ2-5; 7 bases fit TRBD1. V gave up 1 base and J gave up 5 bases; unmatched junction bases: 17. Per germline, CDR1 SGHRS and CDR2 YFSETQ. The CDR3 is 18 residues long.

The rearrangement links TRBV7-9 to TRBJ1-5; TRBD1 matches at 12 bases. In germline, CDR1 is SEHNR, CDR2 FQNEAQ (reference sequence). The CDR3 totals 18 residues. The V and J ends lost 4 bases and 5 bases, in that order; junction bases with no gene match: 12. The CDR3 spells CASSSPGQGALVDQPQHF. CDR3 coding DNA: TGTGCCAGCAGCTCCCCGGGACAGGGGGCCTTGGTAGATCAGCCCCAGCATTTT.

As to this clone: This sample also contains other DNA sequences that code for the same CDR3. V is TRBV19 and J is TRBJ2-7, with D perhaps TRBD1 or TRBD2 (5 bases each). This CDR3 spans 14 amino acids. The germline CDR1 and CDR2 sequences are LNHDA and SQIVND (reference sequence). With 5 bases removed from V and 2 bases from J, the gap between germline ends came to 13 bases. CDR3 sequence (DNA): TGTGCCAGTAGTTCCCGGGACGGACCCTACGAGCAGTACTTC. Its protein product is CASSSRDGPYEQYF.

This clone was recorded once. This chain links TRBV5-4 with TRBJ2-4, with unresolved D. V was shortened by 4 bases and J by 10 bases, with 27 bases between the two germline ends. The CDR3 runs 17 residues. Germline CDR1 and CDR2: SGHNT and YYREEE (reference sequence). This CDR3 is CASSEDGSLGPIGIQYF. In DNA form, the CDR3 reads TGTGCCAGCAGCGAAGATGGGTCCCTGGGCCCTATCGGGATTCAGTACTTC.

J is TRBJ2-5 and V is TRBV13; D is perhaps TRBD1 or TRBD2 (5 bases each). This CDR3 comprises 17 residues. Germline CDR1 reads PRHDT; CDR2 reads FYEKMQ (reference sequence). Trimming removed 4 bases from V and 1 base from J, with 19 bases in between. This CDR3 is CASSSGIDGTVQETQYF. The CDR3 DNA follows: TGTGCCAGCAGCTCGGGGATAGACGGGACCGTCCAAGAGACCCAGTACTTC.